This TCR beta chain emerged from a study of regulatory T cells in long-lasting Graves disease. CDR1 and CDR2 from the germline V gene are LGHDT and YNNKEL (reference sequence). The CDR3 extends over 14 amino acids. Time point given: newly diagnosed GD, antithyroid drugs for less than 3 months. TCR sequences were obtained from RNA taken from PBMCs. Construction of the TCR beta libraries employed iRepertoire HTBI primers in conjunction with Arm-PCR of CDR3 regions. TCRdb re-called the multiplex PCR reads through MiXCR, storing one row per CDR3 protein. This table has around 500,000 distinct CDR3 sequences, 15% to 20% appearing once. Comments on this clonotype: The junction departs from the called germline gene at one end, perhaps through a read error.

The data were also submitted as part of a second study, on T cells in Graves' hyperthyroidism and ophthalmopathy. Per that paper: Patients having uncontrolled infection, another autoimmune disease, pregnancy or lactation were not included.

This receptor was identified in a woman aged 35 to 59 with Graves disease. The chain has TRBV3-1 and TRBJ2-7, with 10 positions matching TRBD2. The starting material was peripheral blood mononuclear cells (PBMCs), obtained at new diagnosis, from a patient treated with antithyroid drugs. CDR3 amino acids: CACSQRGGIGEQYF. The CDR3 nucleotides are TGTGCCTGCAGCCAGCGGGGGGGGATTGGCGAGCAGTACTTC.